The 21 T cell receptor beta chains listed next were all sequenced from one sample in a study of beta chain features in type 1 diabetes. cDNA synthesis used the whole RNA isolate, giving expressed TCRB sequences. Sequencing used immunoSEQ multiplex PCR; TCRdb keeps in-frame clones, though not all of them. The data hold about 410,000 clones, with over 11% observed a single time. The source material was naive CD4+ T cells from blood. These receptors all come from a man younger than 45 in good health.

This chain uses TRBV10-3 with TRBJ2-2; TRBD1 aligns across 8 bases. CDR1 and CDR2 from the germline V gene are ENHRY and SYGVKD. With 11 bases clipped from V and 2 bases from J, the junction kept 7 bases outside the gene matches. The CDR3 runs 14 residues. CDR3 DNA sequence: TGTGCCGAGCACAGGGGGACCAACACCGGGGAGCTGTTTTTT. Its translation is CAEHRGTNTGELFF.

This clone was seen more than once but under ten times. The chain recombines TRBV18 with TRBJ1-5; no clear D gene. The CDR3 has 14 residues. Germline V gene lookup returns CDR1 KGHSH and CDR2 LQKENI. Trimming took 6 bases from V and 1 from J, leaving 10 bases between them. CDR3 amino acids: CASSPDTSNQPQHF. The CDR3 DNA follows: TGTGCCAGCTCCCCCGACACAAGCAATCAGCCCCAGCATTTT.

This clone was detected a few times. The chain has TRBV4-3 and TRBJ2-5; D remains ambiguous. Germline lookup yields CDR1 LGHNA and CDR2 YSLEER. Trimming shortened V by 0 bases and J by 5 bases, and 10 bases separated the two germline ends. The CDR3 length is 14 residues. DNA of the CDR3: TGCGCCAGCAGCCAAGAAAAGCTTGCTGAGACCCAGTACTTC. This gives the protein CASSQEKLAETQYF.

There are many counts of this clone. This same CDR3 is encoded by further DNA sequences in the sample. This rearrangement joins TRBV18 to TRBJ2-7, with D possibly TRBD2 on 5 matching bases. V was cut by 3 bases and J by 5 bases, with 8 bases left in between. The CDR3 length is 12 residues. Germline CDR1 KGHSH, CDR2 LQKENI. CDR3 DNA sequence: TGTGCCAGCTCACCCTCCGGGAACGAGCAGTACTTC. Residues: CASSPSGNEQYF.

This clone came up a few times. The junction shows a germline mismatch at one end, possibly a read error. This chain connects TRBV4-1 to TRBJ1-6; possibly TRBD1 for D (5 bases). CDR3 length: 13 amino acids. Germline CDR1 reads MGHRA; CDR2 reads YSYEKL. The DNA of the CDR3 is TGTGCCAGCAGCCAAGATCAGGGTTCACCCCTCCACTTT. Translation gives CASSQDQGSPLHF.

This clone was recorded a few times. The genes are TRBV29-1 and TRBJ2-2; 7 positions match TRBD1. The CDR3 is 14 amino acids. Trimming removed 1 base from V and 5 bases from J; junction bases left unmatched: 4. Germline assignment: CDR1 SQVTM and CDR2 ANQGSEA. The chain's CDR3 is CSVEGAGGTGELFF. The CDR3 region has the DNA TGCAGCGTTGAAGGCGCAGGGGGTACCGGGGAGCTGTTTTTT.

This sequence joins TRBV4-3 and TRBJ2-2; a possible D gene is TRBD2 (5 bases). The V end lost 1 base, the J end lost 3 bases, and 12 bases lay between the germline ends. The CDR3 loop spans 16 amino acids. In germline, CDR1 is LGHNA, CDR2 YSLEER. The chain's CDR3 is CASSQVRLQYTGELFF. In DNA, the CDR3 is TGCGCCAGCAGCCAAGTGAGACTACAGTACACCGGGGAGCTGTTTTTT.

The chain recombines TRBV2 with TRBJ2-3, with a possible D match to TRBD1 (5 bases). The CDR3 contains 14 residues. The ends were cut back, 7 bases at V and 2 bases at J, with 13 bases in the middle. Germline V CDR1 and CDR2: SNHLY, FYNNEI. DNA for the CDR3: TGTGCCAGCAAGGACACTACCTACACAGATACGCAGTATTTT. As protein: CASKDTTYTDTQYF.

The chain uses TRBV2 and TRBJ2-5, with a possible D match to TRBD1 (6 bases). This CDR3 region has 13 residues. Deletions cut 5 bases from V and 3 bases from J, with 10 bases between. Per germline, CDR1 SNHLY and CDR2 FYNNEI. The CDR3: CASSLDSKETQYF. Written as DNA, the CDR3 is TGTGCCAGCAGTCTGGACAGTAAAGAGACCCAGTACTTC.

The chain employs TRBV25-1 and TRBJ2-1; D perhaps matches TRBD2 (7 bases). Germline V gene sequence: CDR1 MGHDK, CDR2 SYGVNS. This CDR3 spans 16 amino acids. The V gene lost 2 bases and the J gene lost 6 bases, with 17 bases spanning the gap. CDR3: CASSEVRGGVSNEQFF. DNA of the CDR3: TGTGCCAGCAGTGAAGTGAGAGGGGGGGTCTCCAATGAGCAGTTCTTC.

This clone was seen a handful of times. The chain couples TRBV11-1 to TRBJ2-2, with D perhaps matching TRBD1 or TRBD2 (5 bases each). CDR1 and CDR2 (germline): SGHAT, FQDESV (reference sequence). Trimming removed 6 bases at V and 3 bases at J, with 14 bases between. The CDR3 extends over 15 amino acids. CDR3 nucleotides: TGTGCCAGCAGACGGGACCCCGGGGACACCGGGGAGCTGTTTTTT. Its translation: CASRRDPGDTGELFF.

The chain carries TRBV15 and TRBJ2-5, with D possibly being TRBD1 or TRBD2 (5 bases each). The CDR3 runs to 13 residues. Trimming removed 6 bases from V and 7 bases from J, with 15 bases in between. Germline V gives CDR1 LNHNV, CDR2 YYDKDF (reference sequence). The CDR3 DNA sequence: TGTGCCACCAGTTACTCGGGGCCGGGGACCCAGTACTTC. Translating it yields CATSYSGPGTQYF. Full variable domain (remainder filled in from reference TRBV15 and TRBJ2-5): DAMVIQNPRYQVTQFGKPVTLSCSQTLNHNVMYWYQQKSSQAPKLLFHYYDKDFNNEADTPDNFQSRRPNTSFCFLDIRSPGLGDTAMYLCATSYSGPGTQYFGPGTRLLVL.

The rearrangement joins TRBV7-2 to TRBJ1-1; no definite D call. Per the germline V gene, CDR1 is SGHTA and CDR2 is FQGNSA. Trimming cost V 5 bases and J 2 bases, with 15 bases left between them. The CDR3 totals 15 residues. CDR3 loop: CASSPRGYPNTEAFF. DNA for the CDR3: TGTGCCAGCAGCCCCCGTGGATACCCAAACACTGAAGCTTTCTTT.

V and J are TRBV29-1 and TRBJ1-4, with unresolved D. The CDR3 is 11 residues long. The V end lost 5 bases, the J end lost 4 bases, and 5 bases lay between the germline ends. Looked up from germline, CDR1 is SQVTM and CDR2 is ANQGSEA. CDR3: CSVSLNEKLFF. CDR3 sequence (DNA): TGCAGCGTTTCCCTTAATGAAAAACTGTTTTTT.

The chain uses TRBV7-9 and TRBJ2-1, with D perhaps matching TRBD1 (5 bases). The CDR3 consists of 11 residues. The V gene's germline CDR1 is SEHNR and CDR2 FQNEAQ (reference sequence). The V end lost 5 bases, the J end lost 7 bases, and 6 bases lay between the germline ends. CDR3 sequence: CASSQGNEQFF. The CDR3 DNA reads TGTGCCAGCAGCCAGGGTAATGAGCAGTTCTTC.

The CDR3 here is CASSLGGGAEQYF. CDR3 coding DNA: TGTGCCAGCAGCTTAGGTGGGGGGGCCGAGCAGTACTTC. The chain has TRBV7-2 and TRBJ2-7; D is possibly TRBD2 (7 bases). The CDR3 totals 13 residues. Germline assignment: CDR1 SGHTA and CDR2 FQGNSA. Trimming left V 1 base short and J 6 bases short, with 10 bases between.

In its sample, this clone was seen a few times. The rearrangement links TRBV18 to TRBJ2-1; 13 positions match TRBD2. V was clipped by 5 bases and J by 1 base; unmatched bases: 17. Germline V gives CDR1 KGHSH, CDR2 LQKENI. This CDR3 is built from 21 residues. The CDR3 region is CASSTLGGIGLAGESYNEQFF. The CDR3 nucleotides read TGTGCCAGCTCAACCCTAGGGGGAATCGGACTAGCGGGAGAATCCTACAATGAGCAGTTCTTC. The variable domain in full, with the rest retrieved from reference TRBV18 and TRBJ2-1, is NAGVMQNPRHLVRRRGQEARLRCSPMKGHSHVYWYRQLPEEGLKFMVYLQKENIIDESGMPKERFSAEFPKEGPSILRIQQVVRGDSAAYFCASSTLGGIGLAGESYNEQFFGPGTRLTVL.

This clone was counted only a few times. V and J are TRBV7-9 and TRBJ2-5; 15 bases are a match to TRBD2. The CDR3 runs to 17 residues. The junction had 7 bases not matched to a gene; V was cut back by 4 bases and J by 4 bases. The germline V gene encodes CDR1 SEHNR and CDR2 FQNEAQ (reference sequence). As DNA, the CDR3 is TGTGCCAGCAGCTCCGCGTCGGGACTAGCGGGAGGAGAGACCCAGTACTTC. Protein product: CASSSASGLAGGETQYF.

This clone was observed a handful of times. The CDR3 region is CASSAGQGTEAFF. In nucleotides, the CDR3 is TGTGCCAGCTCAGCGGGACAGGGGACTGAAGCTTTCTTT. This chain joins TRBV18 and TRBJ1-1, with 10 bases lining up with TRBD1. J was trimmed by 5 bases and V by 5 bases; bases with no gene match: 2. Germline V gene lookup returns CDR1 KGHSH and CDR2 LQKENI. This CDR3 is 13 amino acids long.

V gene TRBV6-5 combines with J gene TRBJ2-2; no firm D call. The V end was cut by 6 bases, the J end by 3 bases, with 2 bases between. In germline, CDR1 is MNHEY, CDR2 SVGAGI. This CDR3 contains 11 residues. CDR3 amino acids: CASRYTGELFF. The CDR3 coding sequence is TGTGCCAGCAGATACACCGGGGAGCTGTTTTTT.

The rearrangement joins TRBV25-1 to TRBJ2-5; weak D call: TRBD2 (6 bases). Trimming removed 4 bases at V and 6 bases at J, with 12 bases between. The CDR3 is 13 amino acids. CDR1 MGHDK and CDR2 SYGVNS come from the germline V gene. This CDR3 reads CASSVAELKTQYF. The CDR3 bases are TGTGCCAGCAGTGTAGCGGAGTTGAAGACCCAGTACTTC.